This T cell receptor beta chain was captured by sequencing in a study of CD8+ T cells in alopecia areata. Germline CDR1 is SEHNR and CDR2 is FQNEAQ (reference sequence). V lost 5 bases, J lost 5 bases, and 19 bases lay in between. The CDR3 extends over 15 amino acids. Treatment meaning: oral pan-JAK inhibitor, 5-10 mg twice daily. The sequencing template was cDNA reverse transcribed from extracted RNA. Libraries were prepared by immunoSEQ multiplex PCR; TCRdb keeps only in-frame clonotypes and omits some of them. The profile shows roughly 280,000 clones, over 45% of them singletons. This clone showed up just a few times.

The TCR comes from a human donor with alopecia areata. Sequenced material: CD4+ T cells sorted from blood, taken at roughly week 52, from a patient treated with tofacitinib. The rearrangement joins TRBV7-9 to TRBJ2-7; D not certain. The CDR3 DNA reads TGTGCCAGCAGCCCCGGTCTGGGCGCTGGACACGAGCAGTACTTC. As protein: CASSPGLGAGHEQYF. Filled out from reference TRBV7-9 and TRBJ2-7, the complete variable domain reads DTGVSQNPRHKITKRGQNVTFRCDPISEHNRLYWYRQTLGQGPEFLTYFQNEAQLEKSRLLSDRFSAERPKGSFSTLEIQRTEQGDSAMYLCASSPGLGAGHEQYFGPGTRLTVT.